This note documents a single T cell receptor beta chain sequence. Its target is unknown. One entry per CDR3 protein, called by TCRdb with MiXCR from the RT-PCR reads. The table has roughly 670,000 distinct CDR3 sequences, 14% seen once; the top ten hold approximately 7.6%. The data belong to a study of response to subunit inactivated influenza vaccine. Study results and caveats: That few new T cells are recruited by each seasonal influenza vaccination was the authors' suggestion.

Sequenced material: PBMCs from blood, taken around 15 days before vaccination. The TCR comes from a man aged 45-60 years who received an inactivated influenza vaccine.

The CDR3 protein is CASSLTQGGHTQYF. In DNA, the CDR3 is TGCGCCAGCAGCTTGACGCAGGGCGGACATACGCAGTATTTT. The chain combines TRBV5-1 with TRBJ2-3, with TRBD1 as a possible D gene (5 bases). From germline, CDR1 is SGHRS and CDR2 YFSETQ. V shed 1 base and J shed 7 bases, with 13 bases lying between them. The length of the CDR3 is 14 residues.